This TCR beta chain originates from a study of shared clonotypes between healthy human individuals. Study-level points and caveats: There were few donors, and this limited the genetic and exposure-history diversity represented. Even with large depth, rarefaction showed that sorted-subset sequencing was incomplete.

V shed 10 bases and J shed 9 bases, with 16 bases lying between them. This CDR3 has 11 residues. CDR1 is SNHLY, CDR2 FYNNEI, per germline. Terminally differentiated effector memory CD45RA+ cells were excluded from the naive CD8 cells, which were CD45RO-negative and positively selected for CCR7. Execution of the assay was at deep level. This table comes from immunoSEQ multiplex PCR, and its TCRdb copy is limited to in-frame clones, with some not included. This sample has under 850,000 clones, with 92% found just once. Note on this clone: Its antigen is not known.

V usage is TRBV2 and J usage is TRBJ2-7, with D possibly TRBD1 on 5 matching bases. The specimen was naive CD8+ T cells sorted from blood. The receptor was isolated from a man aged 25-45 years in good health. The CDR3 DNA reads TGTGCCACTGCGGCAGGGCTTGGGCAGTACTTC. This encodes CATAAGLGQYF.